What follows are 24 T cell receptor beta chains derived from one specimen sequenced in a study of blood T cell repertoires in COVID-19. The method was immunoSEQ multiplex PCR; TCRdb's version includes in-frame clones alone and lacks a portion of them. The sample yields roughly 76,000 clones, around 89% seen once. Source material: PBMCs or T cells enriched from blood (not recorded which). The receptors were sampled from a woman aged 45-65 years with acute COVID-19.

The table lists this clone with a count of one. The J gene is TRBJ2-1, the V gene TRBV27; 12 bases line up with TRBD2. This CDR3 has 16 amino acids. Germline CDR1 and CDR2: MNHEY and SMNVEV (reference sequence). V lost 1 base and J lost 7; bases outside the gene matches: 5. This chain's CDR3 is CASSLWLAGGRNEQFF. CDR3 nucleotides: TGTGCCAGCAGTTTATGGCTAGCGGGAGGGAGAAATGAGCAGTTCTTC.

This clone occurred a few times. V usage is TRBV12-2 and J usage is TRBJ2-6; TRBD1 is the table's D call and was not checked against the DNA. TRBV12-2 is a known pseudogene. The CDR3 contains 16 residues. This chain's CDR3 is CASRQGGPSGANVLTF. The CDR3 DNA is TGTGCAAGTCGTCAGGGGGGACCCTCTGGGGCCAACGTCCTGACTTTC.

The V and J genes are TRBV27 and TRBJ2-3; D unresolved. The CDR3 is made up of 13 amino acids. Germline V gene lookup returns CDR1 MNHEY and CDR2 SMNVEV (reference sequence). V was clipped by 7 bases and J by 0 bases, with 8 bases between them. CDR3 nucleotides: TGTGCCAGCAAACCAGATAGCACAGATACGCAGTATTTT. Its translation is CASKPDSTDTQYF.

This clone was observed a single time. The gene calls are TRBV27 and TRBJ1-1; 10 nucleotides agree with TRBD1. Germline trimming cut 5 bases from V and 4 bases from J; bases unmatched to any gene: 4. The V gene's germline CDR1 is MNHEY and CDR2 SMNVEV (reference sequence). The CDR3 runs 14 residues. The CDR3 spells CASSPWTGGTEAFF. CDR3 coding DNA: TGTGCCAGCAGTCCGTGGACAGGGGGCACTGAAGCTTTCTTT.

This chain joins TRBV2 and TRBJ1-6; 7 positions agree with TRBD1. Per the germline V gene, CDR1 is SNHLY and CDR2 is FYNNEI. V was clipped by 5 bases and J by 1 base; unmatched bases: 5. The CDR3 sequence is 16 residues long. CDR3 amino acids: CASSSTGVSYNSPLHF. The CDR3 DNA sequence: TGTGCCAGCAGTTCAACAGGGGTATCCTATAATTCACCCCTCCACTTT.

The rearrangement links TRBV29-1 to TRBJ2-1; 12 bases align to TRBD2. Per the germline V gene, CDR1 is SQVTM and CDR2 is ANQGSEA. Trimming took 5 bases from V and 8 from J; bases not matched to a gene: 13. The CDR3 totals 16 residues. CDR3 sequence: CSVRLMTSGSIDEQFF. CDR3 DNA: TGCAGCGTTCGCCTGATGACTAGCGGGAGTATCGATGAGCAGTTCTTC.

The chain uses TRBV4-2 and TRBJ2-2; TRBD2 agrees at 7 bases. The CDR3 sequence is 16 residues long. The V segment lost 8 bases and the J segment 4 bases; nucleotides outside the gene matches: 13. Germline V gives CDR1 LGHNA, CDR2 YNFKEQ. The CDR3 protein is CASEREGAEPTGELFF. The CDR3 DNA sequence: TGTGCCAGCGAGCGGGAAGGGGCGGAACCCACCGGGGAGCTGTTTTTT.

The chain recombines TRBV7-6 with TRBJ2-1, with 10 nucleotides matching TRBD2. From germline, CDR1 is SGHVS and CDR2 FNYEAQ. V lost 4 bases and J lost 5; bases outside the gene matches: 5. The CDR3 contains 15 residues. The CDR3 protein is CASSSLAGLNNEQFF. The CDR3 nucleotides are TGTGCCAGCAGCTCACTAGCGGGGCTAAACAATGAGCAGTTCTTC.

This clone was counted once. The germline gene is not matched at one end of the junction; a read error may be the cause. The rearrangement links TRBV6-1 to TRBJ1-2; D not resolved. Germline V CDR1 and CDR2: MNHNS, SASEGT. The CDR3 runs 14 residues. The CDR3, as DNA: TGTGCCAGCAGTGAAGCGCTTCGAGGGTATGACTACACCTTC. Translating it yields CASSEALRGYDYTF.

V usage is TRBV9 and J usage is TRBJ2-5; a possible D gene is TRBD1 (6 bases). From germline, CDR1 is SGDLS and CDR2 YYNGEE. The CDR3 consists of 17 residues. Trimming left V 4 bases short and J 2 bases short, with 21 bases between. The CDR3 loop is CASSRLRDIRGQETQYF. The CDR3 DNA is TGTGCCAGCAGCCGATTAAGAGACATCAGGGGACAAGAGACCCAGTACTTC.

The chain links TRBV6-5 to TRBJ2-2; D is possibly TRBD2 (6 bases). Trimming left V 6 bases short and J 0 bases short, with 8 bases between. The length of the CDR3 is 14 residues. The germline gives CDR1 MNHEY, CDR2 SVGAGI. The CDR3 here is CASRGGANTGELFF. The CDR3 region has the DNA TGTGCCAGCAGGGGGGGAGCGAACACCGGGGAGCTGTTTTTT.

DNA for the CDR3: TGTGCCAGCAGCGTACAGGGTCTATATGGCTACACCTTC. This sequence encodes CASSVQGLYGYTF. The chain is built from TRBV5-6 and TRBJ1-2, with D perhaps TRBD1 (6 bases). Germline loops: CDR1 SGHDT, CDR2 YYEEEE. V was trimmed by 4 bases and J by 5 bases, leaving 12 bases between them. The CDR3 length is 13 residues.

The chain uses TRBV7-9 and TRBJ2-6; a weak D match, TRBD1 (5 bases). The V end lost 5 bases, the J end lost 4 bases, and 15 bases lay between the germline ends. CDR1 SEHNR and CDR2 FQNEAQ come from the germline V gene (reference sequence). CDR3 length: 16 residues. The CDR3 DNA reads as TGTGCCAGCAGCCCCTGGGGTGGGGCCGGGGCCAACGTCCTGACTTTC. Protein: CASSPWGGAGANVLTF.

V gene TRBV24-1 combines with J gene TRBJ2-7; 9 positions agree with TRBD1. This CDR3 spans 13 amino acids. Germline trimming cut 4 bases from V and 6 bases from J; bases unmatched to any gene: 3. The germline CDR1 and CDR2 sequences are KGHDR and SFDVKD. The CDR3 sequence: CATSERQGGEQYF. CDR3 DNA: TGTGCCACCAGTGAACGACAGGGGGGCGAGCAGTACTTC.

CDR3: CASSQHGQRNTIYF. CDR3 bases: TGTGCCAGCAGCCAACACGGACAGAGAAACACCATATATTTT. The genes are TRBV11-1 and TRBJ1-3; TRBD1 might be the D (6 bases). Trimming pared 5 bases from V and 5 bases from J, leaving 13 bases between. This CDR3 has 14 amino acids. Per germline, CDR1 SGHAT and CDR2 FQDESV (reference sequence).

V and J are TRBV30 and TRBJ2-3; D is unclear. The ends were cut back, 2 bases at V and 0 bases at J, with 9 bases in the middle. The germline V gene has CDR1 GTSNPN and CDR2 SVGIG (reference sequence). The CDR3 is made up of 14 amino acids. This chain's CDR3 is CAWSRLPSTDTQYF. The DNA of the CDR3 is TGTGCCTGGAGTAGACTGCCTAGCACAGATACGCAGTATTTT.

This sequence joins TRBV6-2 or TRBV6-3 and TRBJ2-1, with TRBD1 matching over 9 bases. This CDR3 region has 14 residues. V lost 0 bases, J lost 9 bases, and 3 bases stayed unmatched. Germline assignment: CDR1 MNHEY and CDR2 SVGEGT. Here the CDR3 reads CASSYSTTGGEQFF. DNA for the CDR3: TGTGCCAGCAGTTACTCGACGACAGGGGGTGAGCAGTTCTTC.

V and J are TRBV12-3 or TRBV12-4 and TRBJ2-3; no firm D call. This CDR3 spans 13 amino acids. Trimming removed 2 bases from V and 11 bases from J, with 14 bases in between. The CDR3 here is CASSLNQLVGQYF. DNA for the CDR3: TGTGCCAGCAGTTTAAACCAGCTAGTTGGGCAGTATTTT.

The rearrangement uses TRBV12-3 or TRBV12-4 and TRBJ1-3, with 9 bases fitting TRBD1. The CDR3 spans 13 residues. The junction had 3 bases not matched to a gene; V was cut back by 5 bases and J by 7 bases. CDR3 in amino acids: CASSIGQGNTIYF. The CDR3 region has the DNA TGTGCCAGCAGTATCGGACAGGGGAACACCATATATTTT.

The rearrangement uses TRBV2 and TRBJ1-5; 8 positions match TRBD1. The CDR3 is made up of 14 amino acids. With V trimmed by 6 bases and J by 5 bases, 6 bases remained unmatched. The germline V gene has CDR1 SNHLY and CDR2 FYNNEI. The CDR3 reads CASSGQGGDQPQHF. The CDR3 DNA is TGTGCCAGCAGCGGACAGGGCGGAGATCAGCCCCAGCATTTT.

This chain links TRBV5-4 with TRBJ1-1; 8 positions match TRBD1. V lost 4 bases, J lost 5 bases, and 7 bases stayed unmatched. The CDR3 covers 14 residues. The germline gives CDR1 SGHNT, CDR2 YYREEE (reference sequence). The CDR3: CASSVLTGETEAFF. The CDR3 region has the DNA TGTGCCAGCAGCGTGTTGACAGGGGAAACTGAAGCTTTCTTT.

CDR3 region: CASSRLGTGLGHNYGYTF. In DNA form, the CDR3 reads TGTGCCAGCAGCCGCCTCGGGACAGGTTTAGGCCACAACTATGGCTACACCTTC. The chain carries TRBV4-2 and TRBJ1-2; 8 nucleotides line up with TRBD1. Losses at the gene ends were 4 bases for V and 2 bases for J; bases not matched to a gene: 15. Germline V gives CDR1 LGHNA, CDR2 YNFKEQ. The CDR3 is made up of 18 amino acids.

This sequence joins TRBV5-4 and TRBJ2-5; D gene unclear. CDR1 is SGHNT, CDR2 YYREEE, per germline (reference sequence). CDR3 length equals 14 residues. Trimming took off 4 bases at V and 2 bases at J, with 12 bases between the two ends. The CDR3 here is CASSTGLSQETQYF. CDR3 DNA sequence: TGTGCCAGCAGCACGGGTCTTTCGCAAGAGACCCAGTACTTC.

The rearrangement joins TRBV20-1 to TRBJ1-5; no clear D. Looked up from germline, CDR1 is DFQATT and CDR2 is SNEGSKA (reference sequence). V was trimmed by 3 bases and J by 4 bases, leaving 16 bases between them. The CDR3 sequence is 15 residues long. The DNA for the CDR3 is TGCAGTGCTAGTGGGTCACCACGCGGAAATCAGCCCCAGCATTTT. Translation gives CSASGSPRGNQPQHF.